This TCR beta chain was documented in a study of blood T cells in healthy people across ages. Concerning this clonotype: What it binds is unknown.

CDR3 length equals 15 residues. The V gene lost 0 bases and the J gene lost 5 bases, with 12 bases spanning the gap. Germline CDR1 and CDR2: SGHDT and YYEEEE. Study-wide points: Naive CD4+ cells and diversity were both higher in long-lived donors than in aged donors. Investigators treated diversity estimates from one million T cells as underestimates.

The authors ran a second PCR of 7 to 11 cycles using a sample-barcoded 5' primer and a J-beta primer mix. Each CDR3 protein is one row after TCRdb ran MiXCR on the 5' RACE reads. The profile shows over 1,200,000 distinct CDR3 sequences, 59% of them singletons. The chain joins TRBV5-6 to TRBJ2-1, with D maybe TRBD1 (6 bases). Sequenced material: blood. The sequence was collected from a man between 18 and 35 years old in good health. CDR3 bases: TGTGCCAGCAGCTTGGGGGGGCTGGGAAACAATGAGCAGTTCTTC. It encodes CASSLGGLGNNEQFF. Filled out from reference TRBV5-6 and TRBJ2-1, the complete variable domain reads DAGVTQSPTHLIKTRGQQVTLRCSPKSGHDTVSWYQQALGQGPQFIFQYYEEEERQRGNFPDRFSGHQFPNYSSELNVNALLLGDSALYLCASSLGGLGNNEQFFGPGTRLTVL.